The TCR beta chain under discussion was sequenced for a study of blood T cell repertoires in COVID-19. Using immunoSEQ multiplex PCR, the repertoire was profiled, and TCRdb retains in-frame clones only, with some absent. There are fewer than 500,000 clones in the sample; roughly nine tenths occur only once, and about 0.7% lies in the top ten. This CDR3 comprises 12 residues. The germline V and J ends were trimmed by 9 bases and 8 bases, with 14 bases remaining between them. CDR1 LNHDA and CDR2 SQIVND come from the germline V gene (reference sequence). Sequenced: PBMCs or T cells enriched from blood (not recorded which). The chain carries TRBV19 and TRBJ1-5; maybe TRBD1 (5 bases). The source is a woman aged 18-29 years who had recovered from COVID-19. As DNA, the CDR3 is TGTGCCAGCGGACACTTAGGAGAGCCCCAGCATTTT. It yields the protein CASGHLGEPQHF.